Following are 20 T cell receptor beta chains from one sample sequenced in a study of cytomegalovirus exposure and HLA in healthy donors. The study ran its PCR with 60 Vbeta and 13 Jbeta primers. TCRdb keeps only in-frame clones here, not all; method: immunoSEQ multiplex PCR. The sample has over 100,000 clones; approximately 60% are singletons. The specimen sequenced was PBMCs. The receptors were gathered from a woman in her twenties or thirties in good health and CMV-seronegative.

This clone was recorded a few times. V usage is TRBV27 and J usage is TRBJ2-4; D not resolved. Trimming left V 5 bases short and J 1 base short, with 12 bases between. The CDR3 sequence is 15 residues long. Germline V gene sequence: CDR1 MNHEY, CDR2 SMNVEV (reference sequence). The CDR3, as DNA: TGTGCCAGCAGTCCAATTACAGATGCCAAAAACATTCAGTACTTC. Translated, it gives CASSPITDAKNIQYF.

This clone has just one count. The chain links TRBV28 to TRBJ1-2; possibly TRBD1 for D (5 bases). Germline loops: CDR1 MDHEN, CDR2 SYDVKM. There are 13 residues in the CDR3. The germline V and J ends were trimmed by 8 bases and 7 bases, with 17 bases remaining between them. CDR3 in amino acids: CASCTAGGVGYTF. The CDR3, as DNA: TGTGCCAGCTGTACAGCCGGAGGGGTTGGCTACACCTTC.

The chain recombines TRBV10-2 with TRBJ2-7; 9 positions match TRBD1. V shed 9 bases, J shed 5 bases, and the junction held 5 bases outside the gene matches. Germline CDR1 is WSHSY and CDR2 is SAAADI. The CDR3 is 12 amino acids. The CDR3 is CASLDRGHEQYF. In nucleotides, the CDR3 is TGCGCCAGTCTGGACAGGGGCCACGAGCAGTACTTC.

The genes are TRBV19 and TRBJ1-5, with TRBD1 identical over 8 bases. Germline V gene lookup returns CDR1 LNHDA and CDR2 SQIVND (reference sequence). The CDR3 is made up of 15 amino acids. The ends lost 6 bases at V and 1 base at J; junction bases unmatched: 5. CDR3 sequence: CASSENRGSNQPQHF. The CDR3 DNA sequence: TGTGCCAGTAGCGAAAACAGGGGGAGCAATCAGCCCCAGCATTTT.

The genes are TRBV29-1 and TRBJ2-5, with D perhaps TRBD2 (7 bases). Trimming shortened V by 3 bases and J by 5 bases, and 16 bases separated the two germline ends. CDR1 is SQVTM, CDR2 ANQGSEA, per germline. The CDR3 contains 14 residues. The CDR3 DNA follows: TGCAGCGTTGATACGGGTGGGAGGGGGGAGACCCAGTACTTC. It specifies CSVDTGGRGETQYF. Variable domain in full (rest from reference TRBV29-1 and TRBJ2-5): SAVISQKPSRDICQRGTSLTIQCQVDSQVTMMFWYRQQPGQSLTLIATANQGSEATYESGFVIDKFPISRPNLTFSTLTVSNMSPEDSSIYLCSVDTGGRGETQYFGPGTRLLVL.

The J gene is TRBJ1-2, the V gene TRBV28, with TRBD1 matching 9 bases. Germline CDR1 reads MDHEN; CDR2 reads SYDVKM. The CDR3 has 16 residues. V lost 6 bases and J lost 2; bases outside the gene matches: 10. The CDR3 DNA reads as TGTGCCAGCAGCCCCAGTCCTGGGACAGGGAACTATGGCTACACCTTC. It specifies CASSPSPGTGNYGYTF.

This CDR3 reads CASSPAGGLEQFF. In DNA, the CDR3 is TGCGCCAGCAGCCCAGCGGGAGGGCTTGAGCAGTTCTTC. The genes are TRBV5-1 and TRBJ2-1, with 10 bases aligning to TRBD2. This CDR3 is built from 13 residues. The germline V gene has CDR1 SGHRS and CDR2 YFSETQ. Trimming at V came to 4 bases and at J to 9 bases, leaving 4 bases not matched to a gene.

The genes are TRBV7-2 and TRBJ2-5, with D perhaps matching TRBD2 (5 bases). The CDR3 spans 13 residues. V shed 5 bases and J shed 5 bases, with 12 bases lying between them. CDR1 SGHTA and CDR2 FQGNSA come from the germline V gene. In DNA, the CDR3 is TGTGCCAGCAGCCCGCGGGTTCAGGAGACCCAGTACTTC. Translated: CASSPRVQETQYF.

The CDR3: CASSFGLAGPYNEQFF. CDR3 DNA: TGTGCCAGCAGCTTCGGTCTAGCGGGACCCTACAATGAGCAGTTCTTC. This chain joins TRBV7-6 and TRBJ2-1; 9 positions agree with TRBD2. Germline lookup yields CDR1 SGHVS and CDR2 FNYEAQ. Germline trimming cut 3 bases from V and 2 bases from J; bases unmatched to any gene: 5. The CDR3 spans 16 residues.

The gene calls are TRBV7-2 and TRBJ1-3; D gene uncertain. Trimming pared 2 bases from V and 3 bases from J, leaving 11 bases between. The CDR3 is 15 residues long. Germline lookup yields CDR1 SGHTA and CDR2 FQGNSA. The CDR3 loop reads CASSLYVAGGNTIYF. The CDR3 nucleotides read TGTGCCAGCAGCTTATATGTGGCGGGTGGAAACACCATATATTTT.

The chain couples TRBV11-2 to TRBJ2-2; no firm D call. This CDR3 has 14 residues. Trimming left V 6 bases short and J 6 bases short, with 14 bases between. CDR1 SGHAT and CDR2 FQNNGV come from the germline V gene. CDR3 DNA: TGTGCCAGCAGACCTCTATCCGGTCCCGGGGAGCTGTTTTTT. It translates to CASRPLSGPGELFF.

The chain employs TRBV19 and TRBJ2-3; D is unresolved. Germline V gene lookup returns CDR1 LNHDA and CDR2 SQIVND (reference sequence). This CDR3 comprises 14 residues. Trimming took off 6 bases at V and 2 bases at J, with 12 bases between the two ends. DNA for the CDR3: TGTGCCAGTAGACCCTCACAGATCACAGATACGCAGTATTTT. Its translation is CASRPSQITDTQYF.

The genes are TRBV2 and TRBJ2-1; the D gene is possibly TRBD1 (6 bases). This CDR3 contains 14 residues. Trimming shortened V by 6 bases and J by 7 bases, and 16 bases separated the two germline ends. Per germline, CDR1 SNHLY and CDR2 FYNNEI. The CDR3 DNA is TGTGCCAGCAGCTCCGGACAGACTTCTAATGAGCAGTTCTTC. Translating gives CASSSGQTSNEQFF.

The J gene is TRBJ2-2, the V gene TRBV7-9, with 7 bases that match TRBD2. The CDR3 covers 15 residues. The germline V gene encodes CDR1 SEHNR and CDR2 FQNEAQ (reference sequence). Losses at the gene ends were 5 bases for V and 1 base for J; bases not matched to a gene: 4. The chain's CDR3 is CASSVTSVNTGELFF. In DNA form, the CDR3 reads TGTGCCAGCAGCGTCACTAGCGTGAACACCGGGGAGCTGTTTTTT.

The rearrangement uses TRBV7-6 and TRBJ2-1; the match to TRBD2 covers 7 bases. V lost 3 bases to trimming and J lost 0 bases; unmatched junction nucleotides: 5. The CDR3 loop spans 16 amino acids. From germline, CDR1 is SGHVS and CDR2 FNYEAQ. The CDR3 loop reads CASSFASGDSYNEQFF. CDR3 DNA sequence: TGTGCCAGCAGCTTCGCGAGCGGGGACTCCTACAATGAGCAGTTCTTC. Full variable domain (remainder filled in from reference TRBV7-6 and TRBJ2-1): GAGVSQSPRYKVTKRGQDVALRCDPISGHVSLYWYRQALGQGPEFLTYFNYEAQQDKSGLPNDRFSAERPEGSISTLTIQRTEQRDSAMYRCASSFASGDSYNEQFFGPGTRLTVL.

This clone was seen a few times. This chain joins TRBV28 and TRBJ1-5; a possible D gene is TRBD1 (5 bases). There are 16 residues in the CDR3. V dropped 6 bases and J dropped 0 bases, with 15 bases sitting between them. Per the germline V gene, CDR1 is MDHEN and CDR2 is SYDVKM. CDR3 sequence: CASRKQVWGSNQPQHF. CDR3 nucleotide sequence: TGTGCCAGCAGAAAACAGGTATGGGGTAGCAATCAGCCCCAGCATTTT.

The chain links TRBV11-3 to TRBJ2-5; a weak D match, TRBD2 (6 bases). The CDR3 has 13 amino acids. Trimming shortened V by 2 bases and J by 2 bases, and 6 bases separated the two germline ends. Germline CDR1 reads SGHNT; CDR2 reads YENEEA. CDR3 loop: CASSLRGQETQYF. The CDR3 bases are TGTGCCAGCAGCTTACGGGGGCAAGAGACCCAGTACTTC.

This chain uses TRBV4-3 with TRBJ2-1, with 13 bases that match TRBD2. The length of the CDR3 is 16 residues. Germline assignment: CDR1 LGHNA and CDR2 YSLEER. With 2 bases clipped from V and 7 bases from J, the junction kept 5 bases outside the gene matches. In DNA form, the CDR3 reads TGCGCCAGCAGCCAAAGCCGGGGACTAGCGGGGAATGAGCAGTTCTTC. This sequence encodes CASSQSRGLAGNEQFF.

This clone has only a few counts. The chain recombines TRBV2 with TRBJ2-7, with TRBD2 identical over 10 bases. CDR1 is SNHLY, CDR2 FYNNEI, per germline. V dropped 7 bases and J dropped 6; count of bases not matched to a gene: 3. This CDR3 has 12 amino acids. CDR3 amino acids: CASKREGAEQYF. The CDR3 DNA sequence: TGTGCCAGCAAGCGGGAGGGAGCCGAGCAGTACTTC.

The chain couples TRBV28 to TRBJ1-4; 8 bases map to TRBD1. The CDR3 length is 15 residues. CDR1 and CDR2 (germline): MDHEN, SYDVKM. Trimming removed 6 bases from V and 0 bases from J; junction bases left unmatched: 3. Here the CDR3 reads CASRKQGATNEKLFF. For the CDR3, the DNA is TGTGCCAGCAGAAAACAGGGGGCAACTAATGAAAAACTGTTTTTT.